Listed below are T cell receptor beta chains from one sample, sequenced in a study of cytomegalovirus exposure and HLA in healthy donors. Clones were read by immunoSEQ multiplex PCR, and TCRdb kept only the in-frame ones, dropping some. The sample lists fewer than 130,000 clones, approximately 84% occurring once. The sample comprised PBMCs. Receptors were obtained from a man in his forties or fifties in good health and CMV-seronegative. The CDR3 runs from the conserved cysteine through the conserved F or W. A D gene is named only where the DNA matches it firmly. Clone size is given for some rows only: seen once, a few or many times, or a class if the clone is expanded.

.	.	TRBV9	TRBJ1-2	TGTGCCAGCAGCGACGCTCGGGGTCCCGGTGGCTACACCTTC	CASSDARGPGGYTF
.	.	TRBV5-1	TRBJ2-1	TGCGCCAGCAGCTTGGAGGGGGGGGGCGTTGAGCAGTTCTTC	CASSLEGGGVEQFF
.	.	TRBV19	TRBJ1-3	TGTGCCAGTAGGACAGGAAACACTGGAAACACCATATATTTT	CASRTGNTGNTIYF
few	TRBD2	TRBV7-2	TRBJ2-1	TGTGCCAGCAGCTTGGGGCTAGCGGGGGGACATTCCTACAATGAGCAGTTCTTC	CASSLGLAGGHSYNEQFF
.	.	TRBV2	TRBJ1-5	TGTGCCAGCAGTGACAGGAGCAATCAGCCCCAGCATTTT	CASSDRSNQPQHF
few	.	TRBV5-5	TRBJ1-6	TGTGCCAGCACCACGTCGGGAGATCATAATTCACCCCTCCACTTT	CASTTSGDHNSPLHF
.	TRBD1	TRBV6-5	TRBJ1-1	TGTGCCAGCAGTTCGTGGGGGACAGCGAACACTGAAGCTTTCTTT	CASSSWGTANTEAFF
.	.	TRBV9	TRBJ2-7	TGTGCCAGCAGCGTTTTTTCTGCGTCCGTCGACGAGCAGTACTTC	CASSVFSASVDEQYF
few	TRBD1	TRBV7-9	TRBJ2-5	TGTGCCAGCAGCCCGACAGGGCTCAGGGGCGAGACCCAGTACTTC	CASSPTGLRGETQYF
.	.	TRBV5-1	TRBJ1-3	TGCGCCAGCAGCTTAGACAGGTCTGGAAACACCATATATTTT	CASSLDRSGNTIYF
few	TRBD1	TRBV6-5	TRBJ2-7	TGTGCCAGCAGTCGTTCGGGGACAGGGGCCTACGAGCAGTACTTC	CASSRSGTGAYEQYF
once	.	TRBV5-1	TRBJ1-4	TGCGCCAGCAGCTTGGGGAGTGAGGAAAAACTGTTTTTT	CASSLGSEEKLFF
.	.	TRBV5-1	TRBJ1-1	TGCGCCAGCAGTCACTGGAGGGGGAACACTGAAGCTTTCTTT	CASSHWRGNTEAFF
.	TRBD1	TRBV6-6	TRBJ2-7	TGTGCCAGCAGTTACTCGGGACAGTCGAGCTCCTACGAGCAGTACTTC	CASSYSGQSSSYEQYF
.	TRBD2	TRBV6-5	TRBJ2-5	TGTGCCAGTAGTTCTAGCGGGGGGCAAGAGACCCAGTACTTC	CASSSSGGQETQYF
.	.	TRBV30	TRBJ1-1	TGTGCCTTGATGGAGGGTCGAGCTTTCTTT	CALMEGRAFF
.	TRBD1	TRBV29-1	TRBJ1-5	TGCAGCGTAACTGAGACAGGGAAAAATCAGCCCCAGCATTTT	CSVTETGKNQPQHF
.	.	TRBV28	TRBJ1-1	TGTGCCAGCAGTAGGAGGGGCACAGCTTTCTTT	CASSRRGTAFF
.	TRBD1	TRBV19	TRBJ2-7	TGTGCCAGTAGGGGGACAGGGTATGACGAGCAGTACTTC	CASRGTGYDEQYF
.	TRBD1	TRBV6-1	TRBJ2-1	TGTGCCAGCAGTTTCGACAGGGTTGCATACAATGAGCAGTTCTTC	CASSFDRVAYNEQFF
.	.	TRBV28	TRBJ1-2	TGTGCCAGCAGTCCCCTTCCCGCTAACTATGGCTACACCTTC	CASSPLPANYGYTF
.	TRBD2	TRBV27	TRBJ2-1	TGTGCCAGCAGCCAAGGGACTAGCGTCTACAATGAGCAGTTCTTC	CASSQGTSVYNEQFF
.	TRBD1	TRBV5-1	TRBJ1-2	TGCGCCAGCAGCTCCGGGACAGTTAACTATGGCTACACCTTC	CASSSGTVNYGYTF
.	TRBD1	TRBV15	TRBJ1-1	TGTGCCACCAGCAGAGATAGCGACAGGGGTTTCGATGAAGCTTTCTTT	CATSRDSDRGFDEAFF
.	.	TRBV29-1	TRBJ1-2	TGCAGCGTTGAACCGGTTAACTATGGCTACACCTTC	CSVEPVNYGYTF
.	.	TRBV4-3	TRBJ1-2	TGCGCCAGCAGCCCCTATGGGCAGGGATACTATGGCTACACCTTC	CASSPYGQGYYGYTF
.	.	TRBV5-1	TRBJ1-3	TGCGCCAGCAGCTTGGACAGCAACGGAAACACCATATATTTT	CASSLDSNGNTIYF
.	TRBD1	TRBV5-1	TRBJ1-6	TGCGCCAGCAGCTTGGGGACAGGGCCGTCTTCACCCCTCCACTTT	CASSLGTGPSSPLHF
.	TRBD2	TRBV27	TRBJ2-1	TGTGCCAGCAGTTTGATCGGGGGGGCCGGCAATGAGCAGTTCTTC	CASSLIGGAGNEQFF
.	.	TRBV28	TRBJ1-5	TGTGCCAGCAGTTTGGGAGGGGTAAGGAATCAGCCCCAGCATTTT	CASSLGGVRNQPQHF
.	.	TRBV5-4	TRBJ1-2	TGTGCCAGCAAAGAGGGAGTCGCGGGCTATGGCTACACCTTC	CASKEGVAGYGYTF
.	.	TRBV7-8	TRBJ2-1	TGTGCCAGCAGCTTGGCAGACAGTGCAAATGAGCAGTTCTTC	CASSLADSANEQFF
.	TRBD2	TRBV27	TRBJ2-1	TGTGCCAGCAGTTTAGGTCCGGGGGGGCGGAATGAGCAGTTCTTC	CASSLGPGGRNEQFF
.	.	TRBV29-1	TRBJ2-5	TGCAGCGTTGAAGACGGTACGGAGACCCAGTACTTC	CSVEDGTETQYF
.	TRBD1	TRBV28	TRBJ2-7	TGTGCCAGCAGCCCTCCGGGACAGGGTACCTACGAGCAGTACTTC	CASSPPGQGTYEQYF
.	TRBD1	TRBV5-6	TRBJ1-2	TGTGCCAGCACCAGGACAGGGTTGGAAGCTAACTATGGCTACACCTTC	CASTRTGLEANYGYTF
.	.	TRBV20-1	TRBJ1-5	TGCAGTGCTAGCCCAGATCAGCCCCAGCATTTT	CSASPDQPQHF
.	.	TRBV6-1	TRBJ2-6	TGTGCCAGCAGTGAAGAGGGGGCTGGGGCCAACGTCCTGACTTTC	CASSEEGAGANVLTF
.	.	TRBV28	TRBJ1-3	TGTGCCAGCAGTTTATTGCAGGGTTACACCATATATTTT	CASSLLQGYTIYF
.	.	TRBV19	TRBJ1-4	TGTGCCAGTAGTAGCCGCGGAGGTAATGAAAAACTGTTTTTT	CASSSRGGNEKLFF
once	.	TRBV19	TRBJ1-5	TGTGCCAGTAACTCACAGGGAAGCAATCAGCCCCAGCATTTT	CASNSQGSNQPQHF
.	TRBD2	TRBV29-1	TRBJ2-5	TGCAGCACACGGGGGGGTAGCGGGGGGTCCGGAATGGAGACCCAGTACTTC	CSTRGGSGGSGMETQYF
.	TRBD1	TRBV7-9	TRBJ2-3	TGTGCCAGCAGTTCTACCGGACAGGGTTACACAGATACGCAGTATTTT	CASSSTGQGYTDTQYF
.	.	TRBV10-3	TRBJ2-2	TGTGCCATCAGTGAGCTCGGGGAGCTGTTTTTT	CAISELGELFF
.	TRBD2	TRBV5-5	TRBJ2-7	TGTGCCAGCAGCTTGTTCTCAGGGACTATGTCCTACGAGCAGTACTTC	CASSLFSGTMSYEQYF
.	TRBD1	TRBV6-1	TRBJ2-6	TGTGCCAGCAGGGGACAGGTCTCTGGGGCCAACGTCCTGACTTTC	CASRGQVSGANVLTF
.	TRBD1	TRBV18	TRBJ2-3	TGTGCCAGCTCACCAGGACAGGGGTCAACAGATACGCAGTATTTT	CASSPGQGSTDTQYF
.	.	TRBV10-3	TRBJ2-2	TGTGCCATCAGTGAGTCGAGTGGCGGGGAGCTGTTTTTT	CAISESSGGELFF
.	.	TRBV6-6	TRBJ1-5	TGTGCCAGCAGTCTATTCCATCGGGGCAATCAGCCCCAGCATTTT	CASSLFHRGNQPQHF
.	.	TRBV28	TRBJ1-5	TGTGCCAGCAGTGGACAGAGTTTTAGCAATCAGCCCCAGCATTTT	CASSGQSFSNQPQHF
.	TRBD1	TRBV19	TRBJ1-1	TGTGCCAGTAGTGACAGGGGAAATACTGAAGCTTTCTTT	CASSDRGNTEAFF
.	.	TRBV5-6	TRBJ1-2	TGTGCCAGCAGCGCATCGTTAATAGCTAACTATGGCTACACCTTC	CASSASLIANYGYTF